This paragraph reports one T cell receptor beta chain. In the source study's methods: Quantification of nucleated cells was approximated via reference gene primer amplification. Measured with immunoSEQ multiplex PCR; TCRdb has only the in-frame clones, and not every one. That table furnishes V, J and clone size, whereas the DNA furnished D and trimming. Of approximately 160,000 clones listed, around 86% are singletons. This sample was included in a study of blood T cell repertoires in COVID-19. Study-wide context: Sites across the United States, Italy and Spain contributed samples from acute and convalescent COVID-19. T cells, B-cell-depleted T cells, or PBMCs supplied cDNA or gDNA.

V shed 8 bases, J shed 6 bases, and the junction held 11 bases outside the gene matches. The CDR3 runs 16 residues. The germline CDR1 and CDR2 sequences are SGHTS and YDEGEE. The sequence was obtained from a man in his 70s who had recovered from COVID-19. The specimen was peripheral blood. V and J are TRBV5-8 and TRBJ1-6; 10 bases are a match to TRBD1. The CDR3 nucleotides are TGTGCCAGTACCTACGTGACAGGGGGCGGTAATTCACCCCTCCACTTT. Translating it yields CASTYVTGGGNSPLHF.